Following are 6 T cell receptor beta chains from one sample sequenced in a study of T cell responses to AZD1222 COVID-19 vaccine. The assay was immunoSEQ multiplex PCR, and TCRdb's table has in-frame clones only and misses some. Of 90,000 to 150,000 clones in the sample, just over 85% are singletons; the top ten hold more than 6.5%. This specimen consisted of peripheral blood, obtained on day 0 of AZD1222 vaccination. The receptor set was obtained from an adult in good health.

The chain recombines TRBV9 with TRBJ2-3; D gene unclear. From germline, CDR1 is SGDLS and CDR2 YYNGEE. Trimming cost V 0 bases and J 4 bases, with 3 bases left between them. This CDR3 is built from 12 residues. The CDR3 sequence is CASSVVSDTQYF. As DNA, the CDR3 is TGTGCCAGCAGCGTAGTTTCAGATACGCAGTATTTT. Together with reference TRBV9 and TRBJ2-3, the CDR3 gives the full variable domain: DSGVTQTPKHLITATGQRVTLRCSPRSGDLSVYWYQQSLDQGLQFLIQYYNGEERAKGNILERFSAQQFPDLHSELNLSSLELGDSALYFCASSVVSDTQYFGPGTRLTVL.

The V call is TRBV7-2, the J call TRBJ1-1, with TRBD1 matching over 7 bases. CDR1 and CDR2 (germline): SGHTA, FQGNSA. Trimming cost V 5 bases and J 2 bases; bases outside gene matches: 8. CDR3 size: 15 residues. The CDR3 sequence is CASSNPGTANTEAFF. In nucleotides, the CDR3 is TGTGCCAGCAGCAACCCCGGGACAGCCAACACTGAAGCTTTCTTT.

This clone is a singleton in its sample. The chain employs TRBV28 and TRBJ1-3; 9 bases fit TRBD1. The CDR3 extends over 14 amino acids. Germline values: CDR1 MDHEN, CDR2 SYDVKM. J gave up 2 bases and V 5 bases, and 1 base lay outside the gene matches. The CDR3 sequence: CASSRTGAGNTIYF. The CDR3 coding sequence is TGTGCCAGCAGTAGGACAGGGGCTGGAAACACCATATATTTT. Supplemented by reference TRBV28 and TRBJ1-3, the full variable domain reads DVKVTQSSRYLVKRTGEKVFLECVQDMDHENMFWYRQDPGLGLRLIYFSYDVKMKEKGDIPEGYSVSREKKERFSLILESASTNQTSMYLCASSRTGAGNTIYFGEGSWLTVV.

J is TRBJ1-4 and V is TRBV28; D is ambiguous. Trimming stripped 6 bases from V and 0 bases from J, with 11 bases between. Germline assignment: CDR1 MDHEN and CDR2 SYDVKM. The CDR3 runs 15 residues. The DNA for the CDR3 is TGTGCCAGCAGGGTTCAGGATACAACTAATGAAAAACTGTTTTTT. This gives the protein CASRVQDTTNEKLFF.

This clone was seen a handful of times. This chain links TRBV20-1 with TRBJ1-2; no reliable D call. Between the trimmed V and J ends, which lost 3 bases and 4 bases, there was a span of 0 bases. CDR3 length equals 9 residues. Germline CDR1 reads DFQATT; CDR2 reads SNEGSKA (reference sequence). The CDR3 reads CSASYGYTF. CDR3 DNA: TGCAGTGCTAGCTATGGCTACACCTTC.

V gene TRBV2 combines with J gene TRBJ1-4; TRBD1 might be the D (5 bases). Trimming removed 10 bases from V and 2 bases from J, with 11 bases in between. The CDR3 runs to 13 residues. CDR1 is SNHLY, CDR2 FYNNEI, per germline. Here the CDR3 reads CATTRGTNEKLFF. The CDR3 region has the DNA TGTGCCACCACGAGGGGCACTAATGAAAAACTGTTTTTT.